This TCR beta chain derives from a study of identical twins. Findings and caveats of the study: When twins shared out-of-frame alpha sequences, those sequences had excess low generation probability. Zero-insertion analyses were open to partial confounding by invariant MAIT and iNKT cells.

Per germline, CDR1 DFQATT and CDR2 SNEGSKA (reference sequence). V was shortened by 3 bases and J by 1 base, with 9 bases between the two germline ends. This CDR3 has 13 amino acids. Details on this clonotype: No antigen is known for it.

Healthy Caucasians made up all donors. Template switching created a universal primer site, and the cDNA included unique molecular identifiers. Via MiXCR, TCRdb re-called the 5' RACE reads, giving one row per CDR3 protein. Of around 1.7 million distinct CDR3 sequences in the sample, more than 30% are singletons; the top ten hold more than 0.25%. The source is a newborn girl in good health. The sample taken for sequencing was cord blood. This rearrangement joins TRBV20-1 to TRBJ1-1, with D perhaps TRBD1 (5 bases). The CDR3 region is CSARITGNTEAFF. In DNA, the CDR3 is TGCAGTGCTAGGATCACAGGGAACACTGAAGCTTTCTTT.